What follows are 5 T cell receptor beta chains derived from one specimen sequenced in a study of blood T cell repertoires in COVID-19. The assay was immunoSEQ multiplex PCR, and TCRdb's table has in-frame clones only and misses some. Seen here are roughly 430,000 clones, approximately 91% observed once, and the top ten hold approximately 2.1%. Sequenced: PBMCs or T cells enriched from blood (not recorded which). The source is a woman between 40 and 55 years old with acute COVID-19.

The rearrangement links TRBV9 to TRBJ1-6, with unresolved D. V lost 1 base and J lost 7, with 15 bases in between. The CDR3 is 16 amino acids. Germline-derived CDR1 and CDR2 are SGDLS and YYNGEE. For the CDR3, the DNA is TGTGCCAGCAGCGTATTTTCTACCCCGGGGAATTCACCCCTCCACTTT. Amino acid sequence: CASSVFSTPGNSPLHF.

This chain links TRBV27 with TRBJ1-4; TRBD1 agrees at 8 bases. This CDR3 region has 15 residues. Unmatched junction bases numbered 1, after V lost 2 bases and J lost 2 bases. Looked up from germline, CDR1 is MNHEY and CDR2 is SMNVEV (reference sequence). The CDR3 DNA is TGTGCCAGCAGTTTACAGGGGGCGACTAATGAAAAACTGTTTTTT. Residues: CASSLQGATNEKLFF.

The CDR3 sequence is CASRRTGTDEQFF. The CDR3 region has the DNA TGCGCCAGCCGCCGGACAGGGACGGATGAGCAGTTCTTC. The chain has TRBV5-1 and TRBJ2-1; TRBD1 matches 8 bases. Germline V lookup: CDR1 SGHRS, CDR2 YFSETQ. This CDR3 contains 13 residues. J gave up 8 bases and V 7 bases, and 8 bases lay outside the gene matches.

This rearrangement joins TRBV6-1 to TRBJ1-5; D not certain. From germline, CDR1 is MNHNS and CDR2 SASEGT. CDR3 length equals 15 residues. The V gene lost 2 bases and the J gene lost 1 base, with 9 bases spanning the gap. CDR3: CASSELGGSNQPQHF. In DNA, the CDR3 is TGTGCCAGCAGTGAACTGGGCGGGAGCAATCAGCCCCAGCATTTT.

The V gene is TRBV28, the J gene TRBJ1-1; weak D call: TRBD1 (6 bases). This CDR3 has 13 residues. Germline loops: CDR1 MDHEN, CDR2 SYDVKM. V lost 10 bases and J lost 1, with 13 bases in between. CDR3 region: CAILDSQNTEAFF. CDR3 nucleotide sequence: TGTGCCATATTGGACAGCCAGAACACTGAAGCTTTCTTT.